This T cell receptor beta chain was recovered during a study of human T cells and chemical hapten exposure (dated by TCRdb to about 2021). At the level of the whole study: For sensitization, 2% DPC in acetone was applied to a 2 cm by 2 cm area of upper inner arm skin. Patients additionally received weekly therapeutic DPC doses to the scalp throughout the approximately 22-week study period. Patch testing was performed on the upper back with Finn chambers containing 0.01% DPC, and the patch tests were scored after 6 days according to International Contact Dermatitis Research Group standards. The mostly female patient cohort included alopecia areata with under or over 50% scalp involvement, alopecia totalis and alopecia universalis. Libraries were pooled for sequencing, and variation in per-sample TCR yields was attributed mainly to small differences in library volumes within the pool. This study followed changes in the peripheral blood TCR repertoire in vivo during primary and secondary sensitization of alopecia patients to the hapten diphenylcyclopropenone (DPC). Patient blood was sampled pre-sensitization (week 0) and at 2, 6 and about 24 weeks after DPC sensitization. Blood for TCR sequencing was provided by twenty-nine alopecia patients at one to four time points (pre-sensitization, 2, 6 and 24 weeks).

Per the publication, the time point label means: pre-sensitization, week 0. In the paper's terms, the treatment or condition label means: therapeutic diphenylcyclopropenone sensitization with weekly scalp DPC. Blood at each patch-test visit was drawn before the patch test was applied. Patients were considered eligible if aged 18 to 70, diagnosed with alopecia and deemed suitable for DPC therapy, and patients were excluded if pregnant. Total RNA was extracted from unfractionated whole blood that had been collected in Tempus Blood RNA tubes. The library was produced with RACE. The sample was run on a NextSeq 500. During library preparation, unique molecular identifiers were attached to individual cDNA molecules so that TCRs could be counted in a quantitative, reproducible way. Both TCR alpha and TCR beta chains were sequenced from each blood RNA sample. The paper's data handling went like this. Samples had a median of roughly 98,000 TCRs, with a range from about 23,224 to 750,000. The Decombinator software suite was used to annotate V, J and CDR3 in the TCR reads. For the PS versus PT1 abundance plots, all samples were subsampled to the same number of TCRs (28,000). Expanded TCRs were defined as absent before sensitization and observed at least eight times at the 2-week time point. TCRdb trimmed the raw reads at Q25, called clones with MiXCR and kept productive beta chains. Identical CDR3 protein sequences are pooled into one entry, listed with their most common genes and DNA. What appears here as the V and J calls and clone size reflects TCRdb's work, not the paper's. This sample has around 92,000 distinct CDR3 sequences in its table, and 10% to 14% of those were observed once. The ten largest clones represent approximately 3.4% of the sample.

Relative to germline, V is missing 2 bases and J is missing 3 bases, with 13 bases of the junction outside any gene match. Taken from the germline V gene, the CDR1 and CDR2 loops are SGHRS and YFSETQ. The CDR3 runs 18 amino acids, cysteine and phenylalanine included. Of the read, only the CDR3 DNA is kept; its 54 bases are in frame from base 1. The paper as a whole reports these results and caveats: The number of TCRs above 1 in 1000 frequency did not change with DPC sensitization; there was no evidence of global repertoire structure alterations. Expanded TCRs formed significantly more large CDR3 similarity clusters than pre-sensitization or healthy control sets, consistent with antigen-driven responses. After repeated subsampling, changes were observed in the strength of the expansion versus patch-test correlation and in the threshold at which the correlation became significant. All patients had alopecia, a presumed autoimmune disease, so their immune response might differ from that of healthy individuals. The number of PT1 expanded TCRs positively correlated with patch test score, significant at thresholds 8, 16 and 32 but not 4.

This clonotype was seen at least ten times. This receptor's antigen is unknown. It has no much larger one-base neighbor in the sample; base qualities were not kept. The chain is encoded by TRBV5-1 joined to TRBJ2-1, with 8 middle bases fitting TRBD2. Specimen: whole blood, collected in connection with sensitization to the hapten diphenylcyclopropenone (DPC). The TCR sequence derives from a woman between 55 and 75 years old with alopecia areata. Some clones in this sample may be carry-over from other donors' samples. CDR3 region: CASSLGITSGRSYNEQFF. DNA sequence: TGCGCCAGCAGCTTAGGTATCACTAGCGGAAGGAGCTACAATGAGCAGTTCTTC.